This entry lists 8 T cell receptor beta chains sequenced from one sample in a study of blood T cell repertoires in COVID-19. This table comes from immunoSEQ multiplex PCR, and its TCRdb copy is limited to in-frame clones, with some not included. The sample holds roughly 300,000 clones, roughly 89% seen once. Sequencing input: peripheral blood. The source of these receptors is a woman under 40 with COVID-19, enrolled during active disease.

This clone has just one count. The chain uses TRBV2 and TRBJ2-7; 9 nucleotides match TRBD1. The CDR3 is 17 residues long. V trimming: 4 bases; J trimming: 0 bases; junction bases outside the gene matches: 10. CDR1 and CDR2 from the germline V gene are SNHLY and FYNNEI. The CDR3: CASSGDREWGNSYEQYV. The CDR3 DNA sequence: TGTGCCAGCAGTGGGGACAGGGAATGGGGCAACTCCTACGAGCAGTACGTC.

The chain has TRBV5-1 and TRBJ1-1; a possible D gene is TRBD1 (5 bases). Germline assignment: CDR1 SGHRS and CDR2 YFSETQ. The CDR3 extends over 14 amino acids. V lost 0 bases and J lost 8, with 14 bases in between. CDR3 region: CASSLVSQGREAFF. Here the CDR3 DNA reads TGCGCCAGCAGCTTGGTCTCTCAGGGAAGGGAAGCTTTCTTT.

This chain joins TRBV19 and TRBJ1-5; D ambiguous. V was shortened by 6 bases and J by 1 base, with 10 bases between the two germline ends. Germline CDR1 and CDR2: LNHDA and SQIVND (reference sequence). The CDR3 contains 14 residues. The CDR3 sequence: CASSPTSSNQPQHF. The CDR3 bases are TGTGCCAGTAGCCCGACATCCAGCAATCAGCCCCAGCATTTT. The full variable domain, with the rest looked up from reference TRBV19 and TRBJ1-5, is DGGITQSPKYLFRKEGQNVTLSCEQNLNHDAMYWYRQDPGQGLRLIYYSQIVNDFQKGDIAEGYSVSREKKESFPLTVTSAQKNPTAFYLCASSPTSSNQPQHFGDGTRLSIL.

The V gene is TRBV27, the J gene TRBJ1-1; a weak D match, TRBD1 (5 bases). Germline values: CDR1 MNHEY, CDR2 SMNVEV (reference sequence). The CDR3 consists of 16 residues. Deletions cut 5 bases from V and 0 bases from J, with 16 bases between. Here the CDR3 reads CASSTVSGLLNTEAFF. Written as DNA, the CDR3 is TGTGCCAGCAGTACCGTTTCGGGACTATTGAACACTGAAGCTTTCTTT.

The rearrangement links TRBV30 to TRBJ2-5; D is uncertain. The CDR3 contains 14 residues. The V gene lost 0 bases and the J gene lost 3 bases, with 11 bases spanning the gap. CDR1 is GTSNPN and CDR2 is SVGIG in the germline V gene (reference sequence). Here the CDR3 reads CAWSVPGGEETQYF. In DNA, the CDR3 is TGTGCCTGGAGTGTACCCGGCGGAGAAGAGACCCAGTACTTC.

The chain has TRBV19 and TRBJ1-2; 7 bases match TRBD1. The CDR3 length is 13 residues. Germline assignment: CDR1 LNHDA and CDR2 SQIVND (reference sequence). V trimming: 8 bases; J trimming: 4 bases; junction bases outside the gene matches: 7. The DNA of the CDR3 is TGTGCCAGTCTTGCCCAGGGGGGCTATGGCTACACCTTC. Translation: CASLAQGGYGYTF.

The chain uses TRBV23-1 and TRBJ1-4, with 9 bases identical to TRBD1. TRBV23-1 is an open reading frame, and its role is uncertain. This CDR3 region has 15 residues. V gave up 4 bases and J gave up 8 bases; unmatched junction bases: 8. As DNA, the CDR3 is TGCGCCAGCAGTCCCCGGACAGGGGTGGGCGAAAAACTGTTTTTT. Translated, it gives CASSPRTGVGEKLFF.

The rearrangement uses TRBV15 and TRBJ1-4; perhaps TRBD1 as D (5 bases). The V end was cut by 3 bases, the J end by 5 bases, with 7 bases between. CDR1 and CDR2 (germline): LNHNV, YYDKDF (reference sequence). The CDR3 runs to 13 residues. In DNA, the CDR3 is TGTGCCACCAGCAGGGGGCTGAATGAAAAACTGTTTTTT. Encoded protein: CATSRGLNEKLFF. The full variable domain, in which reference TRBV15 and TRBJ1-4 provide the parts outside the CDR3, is DAMVIQNPRYQVTQFGKPVTLSCSQTLNHNVMYWYQQKSSQAPKLLFHYYDKDFNNEADTPDNFQSRRPNTSFCFLDIRSPGLGDTAMYLCATSRGLNEKLFFGSGTQLSVL.